Shown below are 26 T cell receptor beta chains from a single sample sequenced in a study of T cells in Graves' hyperthyroidism and ophthalmopathy. Amplification of TCR beta CDR3 regions used RNA as the template. HTBI primers were used for first-round RT-PCR of the TCR CDR3. MiXCR, run by TCRdb on the multiplex PCR reads, gives a single entry per CDR3 protein. Of 700,000 or so distinct CDR3 sequences in the sample, around 17% are singletons; the top ten hold roughly 8%. The sequenced sample was blood. These receptors were collected from a man between 18 and 35 years old with Graves' hyperthyroidism.

The rearrangement uses TRBV4-2 and TRBJ2-6; 7 nucleotides line up with TRBD1. Looked up from germline, CDR1 is LGHNA and CDR2 is YNFKEQ. V shed 0 bases and J 2 bases; nucleotides not matched to a gene: 13. The CDR3 spans 20 residues. CDR3 sequence (DNA): TGTGCCAGCAGCCAAGATTTTGGGGACAGTCGAGCGGCTGGGGCCAACGTCCTGACTTTC. Translated, it gives CASSQDFGDSRAAGANVLTF.

This clonotype was counted a few times. The chain recombines TRBV28 with TRBJ1-5; D is perhaps TRBD1 (5 bases). This CDR3 region has 13 residues. Germline CDR1 and CDR2: MDHEN and SYDVKM. Between the trimmed V and J ends, which lost 5 bases and 4 bases, there was a span of 9 bases. This CDR3 reads CASSVRENQPQHF. In DNA, the CDR3 is TGTGCCAGCAGTGTCAGGGAAAATCAGCCCCAGCATTTT.

This clonotype was seen many times. J is TRBJ2-7 and V is TRBV6-1, with 11 bases identical to TRBD1. V lost 8 bases to trimming and J lost 0 bases; unmatched junction nucleotides: 6. There are 15 residues in the CDR3. Germline V lookup: CDR1 MNHNS, CDR2 SASEGT. This CDR3 is CASAIGTGGSYEQYF. The CDR3 region has the DNA TGTGCCAGCGCCATCGGGACAGGGGGCTCCTACGAGCAGTACTTC.

Many counts were recorded for this clonotype. The CDR3 nucleotides read TGTGCCAGCAGTGACAGCTATGGCTACACCTTC. The encoded protein is CASSDSYGYTF. The rearrangement uses TRBV2 and TRBJ1-2; D is unresolved. From germline, CDR1 is SNHLY and CDR2 FYNNEI. The CDR3 consists of 11 residues. The ends were cut back, 3 bases at V and 4 bases at J, with 3 bases in the middle.

This clonotype was counted many times. The chain couples TRBV28 to TRBJ1-3; TRBD1 matches at 8 bases. V lost 8 bases and J lost 0; bases outside the gene matches: 6. CDR3 size: 15 residues. Germline lookup yields CDR1 MDHEN and CDR2 SYDVKM. Here the CDR3 DNA reads TGTGCCAGCCTGGACAGGGCCCTCTCTGGAAACACCATATATTTT. Translating gives CASLDRALSGNTIYF.

The CDR3 DNA sequence: TGTGCCAGCAGCCGACTAGTTCATACGCAGTATTTT. It encodes CASSRLVHTQYF. V gene TRBV12-3 or TRBV12-4 combines with J gene TRBJ2-3, with D possibly TRBD2 on 6 matching bases. The CDR3 covers 12 residues. Trimming pared 6 bases from V and 7 bases from J, leaving 11 bases between.

This clonotype was detected only a few times. V is TRBV3-1 and J is TRBJ1-4; 8 nucleotides match TRBD1. Unmatched junction bases numbered 6, after V lost 5 bases and J lost 7 bases. CDR1 is LGHDT and CDR2 is YNNKEL in the germline V gene (reference sequence). This CDR3 contains 14 residues. The CDR3 spells CASSDTGGGEKLFF. CDR3 sequence (DNA): TGTGCCAGCAGCGACACAGGGGGGGGTGAAAAACTGTTTTTT.

This clonotype was seen many times. The chain recombines TRBV6-1 with TRBJ2-7; TRBD1 agrees at 7 bases. Germline V gene lookup returns CDR1 MNHNS and CDR2 SASEGT. This CDR3 is 14 amino acids long. V trimming: 6 bases; J trimming: 1 base; junction bases outside the gene matches: 6. The CDR3: CASRTDRLSYEQYF. The CDR3 DNA reads TGTGCCAGCAGGACGGACAGGCTTTCCTACGAGCAGTACTTC.

The rearrangement joins TRBV19 to TRBJ1-5; perhaps TRBD1 as D (6 bases). CDR1 is LNHDA and CDR2 is SQIVND in the germline V gene (reference sequence). The CDR3 is 13 amino acids. V shed 4 bases and J shed 4 bases, with 8 bases lying between them. The CDR3 DNA reads as TGTGCCAGTAGTAACGACAGGAATCAGCCCCAGCATTTT. It specifies CASSNDRNQPQHF.

The V and J genes are TRBV2 and TRBJ2-7, with D possibly TRBD2 on 6 matching bases. The ends were cut back, 7 bases at V and 0 bases at J, with 7 bases in the middle. The length of the CDR3 is 12 residues. CDR1 is SNHLY and CDR2 is FYNNEI in the germline V gene. The CDR3 sequence: CASKEGSYEQYF. DNA of the CDR3: TGTGCCAGCAAGGAGGGCTCCTACGAGCAGTACTTC.

This clonotype was seen at least ten times. The chain carries TRBV28 and TRBJ2-7; maybe TRBD1 (5 bases). Deletions cut 6 bases from V and 3 bases from J, with 15 bases between. The CDR3 is made up of 14 amino acids. CDR1 and CDR2 from the germline V gene are MDHEN and SYDVKM. The CDR3 protein is CASRWLQGYYEQYF. DNA for the CDR3: TGTGCCAGCAGATGGCTGCAGGGTTACTACGAGCAGTACTTC.

This clonotype was recorded at least ten times. J is TRBJ2-4 and V is TRBV7-9, with D perhaps TRBD2 (6 bases). The length of the CDR3 is 13 residues. Germline V gene sequence: CDR1 SEHNR, CDR2 FQNEAQ (reference sequence). The germline V and J ends were trimmed by 7 bases and 6 bases, with 13 bases remaining between them. The CDR3 spells CASIGEDGNIQYF. The CDR3 DNA follows: TGTGCCAGCATCGGGGAGGACGGAAACATTCAGTACTTC.

This clonotype was detected a few times. The V and J genes are TRBV29-1 and TRBJ1-1; 7 bases map to TRBD1. The CDR3 runs 12 residues. Germline V gene data show CDR1 as SQVTM and CDR2 as ANQGSEA. The V and J ends lost 5 bases and 3 bases, in that order; junction bases with no gene match: 3. CDR3 nucleotide sequence: TGCAGCGTTCGACAGGGCGACACTGAAGCTTTCTTT. Its protein product is CSVRQGDTEAFF.

This clonotype was picked up a small number of times. This chain joins TRBV4-3 and TRBJ1-2; a weak D match, TRBD1 (6 bases). Trimming took 1 base from V and 8 from J, leaving 14 bases between them. The CDR3 is made up of 14 amino acids. CDR1 is LGHNA and CDR2 is YSLEER in the germline V gene. The CDR3 region is CASSQAGATEGYTF. The DNA of the CDR3 is TGCGCCAGCAGCCAAGCGGGGGCGACGGAGGGCTACACCTTC.

V and J are TRBV28 and TRBJ2-2; the D is unclear. CDR1 is MDHEN, CDR2 SYDVKM, per germline. CDR3 size: 15 residues. V was clipped by 3 bases and J by 4 bases, with 12 bases between them. CDR3 bases: TGTGCCAGCAGTTTTTTTTCAGACCTCACCGGGGAGCTGTTTTTT. Translated, it gives CASSFFSDLTGELFF.

There are many counts of this clonotype. This chain uses TRBV28 with TRBJ2-6, with D hard to call. The CDR3 is 15 residues long. Trimming pared 3 bases from V and 0 bases from J, leaving 6 bases between. Per germline, CDR1 MDHEN and CDR2 SYDVKM. The CDR3 protein is CASSFTGSGANVLTF. The CDR3 nucleotides read TGTGCCAGCAGTTTCACCGGCTCTGGGGCCAACGTCCTGACTTTC.

This clonotype was recorded a few times. This chain joins TRBV3-1 and TRBJ1-1; a possible D gene is TRBD1 (6 bases). Per the germline V gene, CDR1 is LGHDT and CDR2 is YNNKEL (reference sequence). The CDR3 runs 15 residues. V lost 4 bases and J lost 0, with 12 bases in between. This CDR3 reads CASSPLGQMNTEAFF. In DNA form, the CDR3 reads TGTGCCAGCAGCCCCTTAGGACAGATGAACACTGAAGCTTTCTTT. The variable domain in full, with the rest retrieved from reference TRBV3-1 and TRBJ1-1, is DTAVSQTPKYLVTQMGNDKSIKCEQNLGHDTMYWYKQDSKKFLKIMFSYNNKELIINETVPNRFSPKSPDKAHLNLHINSLELGDSAVYFCASSPLGQMNTEAFFGQGTRLTVV.

Ten or more counts support this clonotype. The chain recombines TRBV6-1 with TRBJ2-7; 11 bases are shared with TRBD2. The V and J ends lost 5 bases and 7 bases, in that order; junction bases with no gene match: 10. CDR1 is MNHNS, CDR2 SASEGT, per germline. This CDR3 spans 15 amino acids. CDR3 region: CASSPPGTSGREQYF. In DNA, the CDR3 is TGTGCCAGCAGTCCCCCCGGGACTAGCGGACGAGAGCAGTACTTC.

Concerning this clonotype: One junction end does not reproduce the germline sequence, and a read error may be involved. The chain employs TRBV30 and TRBJ1-1; D not certain. The germline gives CDR1 GTSNPN, CDR2 SVGIG (reference sequence). CDR3 length equals 13 residues. CDR3 coding DNA: TGTGCCTTGAGTGTATCTGGGAACACTGAAGCTTTCTTT. Its protein product is CALSVSGNTEAFF.

This clonotype was recorded a few times. V and J are TRBV6-1 and TRBJ2-3; no reliable D call. With 9 bases removed from V and 4 bases from J, the gap between germline ends came to 14 bases. The CDR3 runs 13 residues. Per the germline V gene, CDR1 is MNHNS and CDR2 is SASEGT. CDR3 DNA: TGTGCCAGTCACCCCGAGGAGCCAGATACGCAGTATTTT. Amino acid sequence: CASHPEEPDTQYF.

This clonotype was seen only a few times. The chain has TRBV5-4 and TRBJ2-3; the D is unclear. V gave up 4 bases and J gave up 0 bases, with 6 bases separating them. This CDR3 has 13 amino acids. Germline-derived CDR1 and CDR2 are SGHNT and YYREEE (reference sequence). CDR3 nucleotides: TGTGCCAGCAGCATTCCTAGCACAGATACGCAGTATTTT. Translated, it gives CASSIPSTDTQYF.

Ten or more counts support this clonotype. The chain employs TRBV20-1 and TRBJ2-7; 10 bases match TRBD1. The length of the CDR3 is 12 residues. Germline loops: CDR1 DFQATT, CDR2 SNEGSKA (reference sequence). V gave up 3 bases and J gave up 7 bases; unmatched junction bases: 3. This CDR3 reads CSASGTGVEQYF. CDR3 sequence (DNA): TGCAGTGCTAGTGGGACAGGGGTAGAGCAGTACTTC.

This clonotype has a count of ten or more. This chain joins TRBV30 and TRBJ2-1; 7 bases fit TRBD2. The germline V gene encodes CDR1 GTSNPN and CDR2 SVGIG (reference sequence). Germline trimming cut 2 bases from V and 6 bases from J; bases unmatched to any gene: 10. CDR3 length equals 15 residues. CDR3 region: CAWSWGRATGNEQFF. The DNA for the CDR3 is TGTGCCTGGAGTTGGGGGAGGGCCACTGGCAATGAGCAGTTCTTC. The variable domain in full, with the rest retrieved from reference TRBV30 and TRBJ2-1, is SQTIHQWPATLVQPVGSPLSLECTVEGTSNPNLYWYRQAAGRGLQLLFYSVGIGQISSEVPQNLSASRPQDRQFILSSKKLLLSDSGFYLCAWSWGRATGNEQFFGPGTRLTVL.

This chain connects TRBV29-1 to TRBJ2-1; D gene ambiguous. CDR3 length: 12 residues. V lost 6 bases and J lost 6, with 12 bases in between. CDR1 is SQVTM and CDR2 is ANQGSEA in the germline V gene. CDR3 nucleotides: TGCAGCGTGGGGATTCGGGTCAATGAGCAGTTCTTC. Protein product: CSVGIRVNEQFF.

This clonotype has ten or more counts. V is TRBV11-2 and J is TRBJ2-7, with TRBD2 identical over 9 bases. CDR1 and CDR2 from the germline V gene are SGHAT and FQNNGV. This CDR3 has 15 residues. With 1 base clipped from V and 4 bases from J, the junction kept 5 bases outside the gene matches. The CDR3 here is CASSLVLAGQYEQYF. The CDR3 nucleotides read TGTGCCAGCAGCTTAGTTCTAGCGGGACAATACGAGCAGTACTTC.

This chain links TRBV9 with TRBJ1-2, with unresolved D. Germline lookup yields CDR1 SGDLS and CDR2 YYNGEE. CDR3 length: 14 residues. Trimming left V 6 bases short and J 0 bases short, with 12 bases between. The CDR3 region is CASTPSSSNYGYTF. CDR3 sequence (DNA): TGTGCCAGCACCCCGAGCAGTTCTAACTATGGCTACACCTTC.